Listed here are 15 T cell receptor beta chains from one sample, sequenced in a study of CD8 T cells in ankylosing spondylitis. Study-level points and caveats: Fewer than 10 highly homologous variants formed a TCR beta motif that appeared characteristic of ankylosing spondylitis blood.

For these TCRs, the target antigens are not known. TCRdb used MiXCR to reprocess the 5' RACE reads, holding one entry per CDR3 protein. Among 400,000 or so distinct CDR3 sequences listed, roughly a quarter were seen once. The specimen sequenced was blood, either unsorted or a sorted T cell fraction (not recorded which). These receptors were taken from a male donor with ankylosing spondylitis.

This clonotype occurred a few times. The CDR3 DNA follows: TGTGCCACCAGCAGGGAGAGATTGCTTGCGGAGTACAATGAGCAGTTCTTC. Protein sequence: CATSRERLLAEYNEQFF. The rearrangement links TRBV15 to TRBJ2-1, with D uncertain. This CDR3 spans 17 amino acids. In germline, CDR1 is LNHNV, CDR2 YYDKDF (reference sequence). The V end lost 3 bases, the J end lost 4 bases, and 19 bases lay between the germline ends.

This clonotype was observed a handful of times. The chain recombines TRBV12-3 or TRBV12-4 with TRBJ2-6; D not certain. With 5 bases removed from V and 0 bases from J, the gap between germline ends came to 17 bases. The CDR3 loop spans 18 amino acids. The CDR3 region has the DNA TGTGCCAGCAGTAGAAGCGAGCGTATCAACTCTGGGGCCAACGTCCTGACTTTC. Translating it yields CASSRSERINSGANVLTF.

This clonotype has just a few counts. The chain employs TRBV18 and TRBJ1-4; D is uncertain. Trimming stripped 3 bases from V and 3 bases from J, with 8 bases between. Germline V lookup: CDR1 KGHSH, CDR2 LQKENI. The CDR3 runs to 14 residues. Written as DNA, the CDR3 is TGTGCCAGCTCACCTTTGGGGTCTAATGAAAAACTGTTTTTT. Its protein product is CASSPLGSNEKLFF.

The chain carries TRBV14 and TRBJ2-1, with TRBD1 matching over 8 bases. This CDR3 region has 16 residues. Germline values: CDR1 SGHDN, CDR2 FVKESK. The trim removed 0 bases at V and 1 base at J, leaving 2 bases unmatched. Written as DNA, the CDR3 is TGTGCCAGCAGCCAAGACAGGGGGCAGTCCTACAATGAGCAGTTCTTC. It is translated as CASSQDRGQSYNEQFF.

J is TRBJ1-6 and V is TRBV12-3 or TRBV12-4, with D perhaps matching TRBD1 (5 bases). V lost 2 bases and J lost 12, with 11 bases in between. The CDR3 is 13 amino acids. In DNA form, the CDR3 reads TGTGCCAGCAGTTTAAGTCCGGGGGTACCCCTCCACTTT. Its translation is CASSLSPGVPLHF.

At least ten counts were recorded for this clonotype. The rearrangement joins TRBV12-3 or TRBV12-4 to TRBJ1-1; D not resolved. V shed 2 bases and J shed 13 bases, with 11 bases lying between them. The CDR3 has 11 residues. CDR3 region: CASSLTRLVFF. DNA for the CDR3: TGTGCCAGCAGTTTAACCAGATTGGTTTTCTTT.

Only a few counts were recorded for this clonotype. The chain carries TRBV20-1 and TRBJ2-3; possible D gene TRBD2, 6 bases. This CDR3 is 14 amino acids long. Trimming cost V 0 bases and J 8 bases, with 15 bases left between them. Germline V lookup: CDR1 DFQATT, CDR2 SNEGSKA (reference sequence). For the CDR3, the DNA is TGCAGTGCTAGAGATAGCGCTAGCGTGGGTACGCAGTATTTT. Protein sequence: CSARDSASVGTQYF.

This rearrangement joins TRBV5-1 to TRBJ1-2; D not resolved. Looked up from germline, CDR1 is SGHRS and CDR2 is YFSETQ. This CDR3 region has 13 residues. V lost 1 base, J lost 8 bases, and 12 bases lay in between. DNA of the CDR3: TGCGCCAGCAGCTTGCAGTACGGTGGGGGCTACACCTTC. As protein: CASSLQYGGGYTF.

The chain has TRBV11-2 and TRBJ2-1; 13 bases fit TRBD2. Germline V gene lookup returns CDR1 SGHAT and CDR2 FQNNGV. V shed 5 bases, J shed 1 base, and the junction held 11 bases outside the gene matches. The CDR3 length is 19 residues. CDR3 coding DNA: TGTGCCAGCAGCCCCCCGCGACTAGCGGGAGGAGGATCCTACAATGAGCAGTTCTTC. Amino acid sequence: CASSPPRLAGGGSYNEQFF. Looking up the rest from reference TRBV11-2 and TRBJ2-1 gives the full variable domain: EAGVAQSPRYKIIEKRQSVAFWCNPISGHATLYWYQQILGQGPKLLIQFQNNGVVDDSQLPKDRFSAERLKGVDSTLKIQPAKLEDSAVYLCASSPPRLAGGGSYNEQFFGPGTRLTVL.

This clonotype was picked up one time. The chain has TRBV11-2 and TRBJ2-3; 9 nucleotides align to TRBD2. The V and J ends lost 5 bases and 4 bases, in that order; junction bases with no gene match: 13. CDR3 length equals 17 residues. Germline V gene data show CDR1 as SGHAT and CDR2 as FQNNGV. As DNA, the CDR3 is TGTGCCAGCAGCCCGGCGGGCGGGAGGGGAGCCTCAGATACGCAGTATTTT. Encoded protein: CASSPAGGRGASDTQYF.

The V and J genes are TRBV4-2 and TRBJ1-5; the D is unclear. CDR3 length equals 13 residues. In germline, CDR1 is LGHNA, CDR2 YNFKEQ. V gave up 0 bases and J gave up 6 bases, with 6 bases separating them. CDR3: CASSQDISQPQHF. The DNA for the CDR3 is TGTGCCAGCAGCCAAGATATAAGTCAGCCCCAGCATTTT.

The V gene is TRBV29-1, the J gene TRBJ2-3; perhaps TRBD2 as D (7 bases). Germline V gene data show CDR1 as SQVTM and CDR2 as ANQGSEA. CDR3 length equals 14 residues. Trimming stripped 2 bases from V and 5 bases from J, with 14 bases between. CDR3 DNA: TGCAGCGTTGAAAGGGGGGGAACCAGAGATACGCAGTATTTT. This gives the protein CSVERGGTRDTQYF.

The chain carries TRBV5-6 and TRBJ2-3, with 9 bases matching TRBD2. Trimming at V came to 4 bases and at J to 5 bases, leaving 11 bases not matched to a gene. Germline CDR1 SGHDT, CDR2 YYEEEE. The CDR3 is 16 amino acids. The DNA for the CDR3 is TGTGCCAGCAGCATCACTAGCGGGCTAGGGGGAGATACGCAGTATTTT. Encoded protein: CASSITSGLGGDTQYF.

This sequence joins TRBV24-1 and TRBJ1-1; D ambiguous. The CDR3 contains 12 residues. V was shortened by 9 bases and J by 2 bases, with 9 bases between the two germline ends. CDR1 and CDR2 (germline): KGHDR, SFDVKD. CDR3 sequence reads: CATAAGNTEAFF. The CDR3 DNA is TGTGCCACCGCGGCGGGTAACACTGAAGCTTTCTTT.

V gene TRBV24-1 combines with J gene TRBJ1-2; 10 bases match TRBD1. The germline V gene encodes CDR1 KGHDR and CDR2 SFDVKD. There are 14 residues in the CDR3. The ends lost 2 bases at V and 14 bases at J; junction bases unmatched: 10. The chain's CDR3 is CATSDSRTGGNWTF. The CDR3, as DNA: TGTGCCACCAGTGATTCTCGGACAGGGGGGAACTGGACCTTC.